This T cell receptor beta chain was sequenced during a study of cytomegalovirus exposure and HLA in healthy donors. V dropped 0 bases and J dropped 6 bases, with 11 bases sitting between them. The germline V gene encodes CDR1 LGHNA and CDR2 YSLEER. The CDR3 has 15 residues. As for this clone: Its specificity is not known.

Study-level results: The classifier was said to identify cytomegalovirus status with high specificity and sensitivity. For most subjects, TCR beta sequences were reported to predict HLA-A and HLA-B alleles with accuracy. A later analysis showed that HLA-associated TCR beta chains had undergone more clonal expansion than equally common others. Many donors carried some public TCRs, although rarity characterized most TCR sequences.

The PCR employed 60 Vbeta primers together with 13 Jbeta primers. This table comes from immunoSEQ multiplex PCR, and its TCRdb copy is limited to in-frame clones, with some not included. The sample lists 100,000 to 150,000 clones, roughly 80% occurring once. Sequenced: PBMCs. This chain connects TRBV4-3 to TRBJ1-4, with D perhaps TRBD1 (5 bases). The receptor was derived from a man aged 30-40 years in good health and CMV-seropositive. CDR3 sequence: CASSQEGGTDEKLFF. The CDR3 bases are TGCGCCAGCAGCCAAGAGGGGGGTACGGATGAAAAACTGTTTTTT.